The 21 T cell receptor beta chains below come from one sample, sequenced in a study of T cells after yellow fever vaccination. TCRdb fed the 5' RACE reads into MiXCR, producing one record per CDR3 protein. The sample records about 260,000 distinct CDR3 sequences, about an eighth being singletons. Sequences were derived from CD4+ T cells sorted from PBMCs, sampled 45 days after the yellow fever booster vaccination. These receptors were collected from a man aged 25-45 years who received the YFV17D yellow fever vaccine.

This clonotype was seen a few times. The chain is built from TRBV20-1 and TRBJ2-3; 10 nucleotides line up with TRBD2. The CDR3 length is 14 residues. After removal of 5 bases from V and 3 bases from J, the junction contained 5 bases not matched to a gene. The germline gives CDR1 DFQATT, CDR2 SNEGSKA (reference sequence). In nucleotides, the CDR3 is TGCAGTGCTGCCCCGGGACTAGCGACAGATACGCAGTATTTT. Encoded protein: CSAAPGLATDTQYF.

The chain combines TRBV11-2 with TRBJ2-2; 9 bases agree with TRBD1. Germline V gives CDR1 SGHAT, CDR2 FQNNGV. With 3 bases clipped from V and 4 bases from J, the junction kept 3 bases outside the gene matches. The CDR3 is made up of 15 amino acids. This chain's CDR3 is CASSLGTGRTGELFF. Written as DNA, the CDR3 is TGTGCCAGCAGCTTGGGGACAGGGCGCACCGGGGAGCTGTTTTTT.

The table lists this clonotype with a few counts. The chain employs TRBV6-2 or TRBV6-3 and TRBJ1-1; a weak D match, TRBD1 (6 bases). This CDR3 is 14 amino acids long. Germline CDR1 is MNHEY and CDR2 is SVGEGT. Between the trimmed V and J ends, which lost 2 bases and 1 base, there was a span of 8 bases. CDR3 residues: CASSYMGANTEAFF. CDR3 DNA sequence: TGTGCCAGCAGTTACATGGGGGCGAACACTGAAGCTTTCTTT.

This rearrangement joins TRBV7-2 to TRBJ2-7; D uncertain. CDR3 length equals 13 residues. The germline V and J ends were trimmed by 4 bases and 6 bases, with 13 bases remaining between them. In germline, CDR1 is SGHTA, CDR2 FQGNSA. CDR3 protein: CASSWVDQIEQYF. The CDR3 nucleotides are TGTGCCAGCAGCTGGGTGGACCAGATCGAGCAGTACTTC.

This clonotype was seen only a few times. The chain links TRBV11-2 to TRBJ2-7, with D possibly matching TRBD2 (5 bases). The germline V gene encodes CDR1 SGHAT and CDR2 FQNNGV. The CDR3 has 15 residues. The V end was cut by 5 bases, the J end by 4 bases, with 18 bases between. The CDR3 DNA reads TGTGCCAGCAGCGCAAGCGGAGGAGTAGGTTACGAGCAGTACTTC. Protein product: CASSASGGVGYEQYF.

This clonotype was seen repeatedly, ten times or more. The chain has TRBV20-1 and TRBJ2-4, with 7 bases matching TRBD1. This CDR3 spans 13 amino acids. The V gene's germline CDR1 is DFQATT and CDR2 SNEGSKA (reference sequence). Losses at the gene ends were 4 bases for V and 4 bases for J; bases not matched to a gene: 4. DNA for the CDR3: TGCAGTGCTAATCCGGGACAGAAAAACATTCAGTACTTC. This encodes CSANPGQKNIQYF.

A few counts support this clonotype. This chain joins TRBV7-2 and TRBJ2-7; D might be TRBD1 (6 bases). The V gene lost 3 bases and the J gene lost 2 bases, with 11 bases spanning the gap. Germline V gives CDR1 SGHTA, CDR2 FQGNSA. The CDR3 covers 14 residues. CDR3 loop: CASSFTTGTYEQYF. The DNA of the CDR3 is TGTGCCAGCAGCTTCACTACAGGGACCTACGAGCAGTACTTC. Supplemented by reference TRBV7-2 and TRBJ2-7, the full variable domain reads GAGVSQSPSNKVTEKGKDVELRCDPISGHTALYWYRQSLGQGLEFLIYFQGNSAPDKSGLPSDRFSAERTGGSVSTLTIQRTQQEDSAVYLCASSFTTGTYEQYFGPGTRLTVT.

The CDR3 reads CSARVPLAGEGGELFF. DNA for the CDR3: TGCAGTGCTAGAGTCCCGCTAGCGGGAGAGGGCGGGGAGCTGTTTTTT. This chain joins TRBV20-1 and TRBJ2-2; 10 bases are shared with TRBD2. V lost 1 base, J lost 7 bases, and 9 bases stayed unmatched. Germline V CDR1 and CDR2: DFQATT, SNEGSKA (reference sequence). This CDR3 comprises 16 residues.

This clonotype was picked up a small number of times. The V call is TRBV5-6, the J call TRBJ2-1, with 7 nucleotides matching TRBD2. The J segment lost 0 bases and the V segment lost 5 bases, leaving 8 bases of the junction unmatched. This CDR3 is built from 16 residues. Germline CDR1 is SGHDT and CDR2 is YYEEEE. This chain's CDR3 is CASSQPGGGSYNEQFF. The CDR3, as DNA: TGTGCCAGCAGTCAACCGGGCGGGGGCTCCTACAATGAGCAGTTCTTC.

The V and J genes are TRBV3-1 and TRBJ2-7; 8 bases match TRBD2. The germline CDR1 and CDR2 sequences are LGHDT and YNNKEL (reference sequence). J lost 3 bases, V lost 4 bases, and 8 bases had no gene match. CDR3 length: 15 amino acids. CDR3 protein: CASSPGLGILYEQYF. The CDR3 DNA reads as TGTGCCAGCAGCCCGGGACTAGGCATCCTCTACGAGCAGTACTTC.

This clonotype occurred a few times. CDR3 nucleotides: TGCGCCAGCAGCCAAGATAGGCCAATCCATGAGCAGTTCTTC. Translation: CASSQDRPIHEQFF. The V and J genes are TRBV4-3 and TRBJ2-1; no clear D gene. The CDR3 extends over 14 amino acids. Germline CDR1 is LGHNA and CDR2 is YSLEER. Trimming left V 0 bases short and J 8 bases short, with 11 bases between.

V usage is TRBV7-2 and J usage is TRBJ2-1, with 14 bases fitting TRBD2. This CDR3 is 17 amino acids long. V shed 5 bases and J 7 bases; nucleotides not matched to a gene: 10. From germline, CDR1 is SGHTA and CDR2 FQGNSA. The DNA for the CDR3 is TGTGCCAGCAGCCCTCGACTAGCGGGAGGGCCAGGGAATGAGCAGTTCTTC. Amino acids: CASSPRLAGGPGNEQFF.

This clonotype was detected ten times or more. The rearrangement uses TRBV10-2 and TRBJ1-1; D may be TRBD1 (6 bases). V lost 9 bases and J lost 6, with 20 bases in between. CDR3 length: 14 residues. The V gene's germline CDR1 is WSHSY and CDR2 SAAADI. CDR3 sequence (DNA): TGCGCCAGTGTGGGGGGGGCAGGGAGACCTGAAGCTTTCTTT. This codes for CASVGGAGRPEAFF.

This clonotype was picked up a small number of times. The genes are TRBV5-1 and TRBJ2-5; TRBD2 aligns across 7 bases. Trimming removed 0 bases from V and 4 bases from J; junction bases left unmatched: 3. The CDR3 covers 14 residues. The germline V gene has CDR1 SGHRS and CDR2 YFSETQ. The CDR3: CASSLVASGETQYF. In nucleotides, the CDR3 is TGCGCCAGCAGCTTGGTCGCTAGCGGAGAGACCCAGTACTTC.

This clonotype turned up a few times. The genes are TRBV5-4 and TRBJ2-1, with 12 bases fitting TRBD2. The junction had 4 bases not matched to a gene; V was cut back by 2 bases and J by 4 bases. The CDR3 is 16 residues long. Germline V CDR1 and CDR2: SGHNT, YYREEE (reference sequence). The CDR3 nucleotides read TGTGCCAGCAGCTTTAGCGGGACTAGCGGGTACAATGAGCAGTTCTTC. Translating it yields CASSFSGTSGYNEQFF.

The chain combines TRBV18 with TRBJ2-7, with D unclear. V lost 4 bases, J lost 0 bases, and 10 bases lay in between. This CDR3 has 14 amino acids. CDR1 KGHSH and CDR2 LQKENI come from the germline V gene. The CDR3 DNA reads as TGTGCCAGCTCACAAAATCTTGACTCCTACGAGCAGTACTTC. This sequence encodes CASSQNLDSYEQYF.

The V and J genes are TRBV3-1 and TRBJ1-1, with no clear D. Germline V gene data show CDR1 as LGHDT and CDR2 as YNNKEL (reference sequence). The V end was cut by 1 base, the J end by 2 bases, with 11 bases between. The CDR3 length is 15 residues. CDR3 nucleotide sequence: TGTGCCAGCAGCCAAGCCTTTCGCCCAAACACTGAAGCTTTCTTT. Amino acid sequence: CASSQAFRPNTEAFF.

The rearrangement links TRBV25-1 to TRBJ2-2; D call uncertain. Trimming left V 0 bases short and J 4 bases short, with 18 bases between. CDR3 length: 18 amino acids. Germline CDR1 MGHDK, CDR2 SYGVNS. The CDR3 protein is CASSEYLRLIIPTGELFF. The DNA for the CDR3 is TGTGCCAGCAGTGAATATTTACGACTGATTATTCCCACCGGGGAGCTGTTTTTT.

This clonotype was recorded many times. The CDR3 region is CASSQQGYEQYF. The DNA for the CDR3 is TGTGCCAGCAGCCAACAGGGGTACGAGCAGTACTTC. This rearrangement joins TRBV12-3 or TRBV12-4 to TRBJ2-7, with 7 bases identical to TRBD1. The CDR3 is made up of 12 amino acids. The trim removed 6 bases at V and 4 bases at J, leaving 3 bases unmatched.

This clonotype was counted only a few times. The chain joins TRBV27 to TRBJ2-1; maybe TRBD2 (5 bases). CDR1 MNHEY and CDR2 SMNVEV come from the germline V gene (reference sequence). Trimming removed 5 bases from V and 1 base from J, with 15 bases in between. This CDR3 has 16 amino acids. This CDR3 reads CASSDYAERSYNEQFF. The DNA of the CDR3 is TGTGCCAGCAGTGACTATGCAGAAAGATCCTACAATGAGCAGTTCTTC.

The chain recombines TRBV7-2 with TRBJ2-2, with D unclear. Germline V gene sequence: CDR1 SGHTA, CDR2 FQGNSA. V was clipped by 1 base and J by 6 bases, with 12 bases between them. There are 15 residues in the CDR3. The CDR3 bases are TGTGCCAGCAGCTTAGTTTCCGGGTCGCCCGGGGAGCTGTTTTTT. This codes for CASSLVSGSPGELFF.